The 21 T cell receptor beta chains listed next were all sequenced from one sample in a study of response to subunit inactivated influenza vaccine. TCRdb reanalysed the RT-PCR reads using MiXCR and keeps one entry per CDR3 protein. The sample lists hundreds of thousands of distinct CDR3 sequences, 7.5% to 8.5% occurring once. The material was PBMCs from blood, obtained 23 to 25 months after vaccination. The source is a man between 50 and 75 years old who received an inactivated influenza vaccine.

This chain uses TRBV20-1 with TRBJ2-3; D is perhaps TRBD2 (7 bases). CDR1 and CDR2 (germline): DFQATT, SNEGSKA (reference sequence). The CDR3 has 13 amino acids. CDR3 amino acids: CSKAGGRTDTQYF. The CDR3 DNA sequence: TGCAGCAAAGCCGGGGGGCGAACAGATACGCAGTATTTT.

This clonotype was seen ten or more times. The J gene is TRBJ1-5, the V gene TRBV7-2; D is undetermined. Trimming pared 2 bases from V and 4 bases from J, leaving 6 bases between. CDR3 size: 13 residues. CDR1 SGHTA and CDR2 FQGNSA come from the germline V gene. DNA for the CDR3: TGTGCCAGCAGCTTAAAAGTTAATCAGCCCCAGCATTTT. Residues: CASSLKVNQPQHF.

This rearrangement joins TRBV7-9 to TRBJ2-7; D may match TRBD1 or TRBD2 (5 bases each). The ends were cut back, 1 base at V and 5 bases at J, with 15 bases in the middle. The CDR3 runs 15 residues. Germline assignment: CDR1 SEHNR and CDR2 FQNEAQ (reference sequence). The CDR3 DNA reads TGTGCCAGCAGCTTAGATGGGACGGCAGCAGACGAGCAGTACTTC. Amino acid sequence: CASSLDGTAADEQYF.

This clonotype was counted ten times or more. The gene calls are TRBV29-1 and TRBJ2-3, with D uncertain. Looked up from germline, CDR1 is SQVTM and CDR2 is ANQGSEA. This CDR3 spans 12 amino acids. The V end was cut by 6 bases, the J end by 6 bases, with 13 bases between. CDR3 region: CSVQTSLDTQYF. The CDR3 coding sequence is TGCAGCGTACAGACATCCCTTGATACGCAGTATTTT.

This rearrangement joins TRBV20-1 to TRBJ2-1; perhaps TRBD2 as D (5 bases). CDR3 length: 13 amino acids. Between the trimmed V and J ends, which lost 7 bases and 5 bases, there was a span of 15 bases. Germline V CDR1 and CDR2: DFQATT, SNEGSKA (reference sequence). In DNA, the CDR3 is TGCAGTGGTGGCGGGTGGGAGAACAATGAGCAGTTCTTC. It is translated as CSGGGWENNEQFF.

This clonotype has more than one count but fewer than ten. The chain uses TRBV6-5 and TRBJ2-7, with D possibly TRBD2 on 6 matching bases. The CDR3 extends over 14 amino acids. Germline lookup yields CDR1 MNHEY and CDR2 SVGAGI. The V end lost 2 bases, the J end lost 5 bases, and 13 bases lay between the germline ends. This chain's CDR3 is CASSYLSGANEQYF. The CDR3 DNA reads TGTGCCAGCAGTTACCTCTCGGGAGCTAACGAGCAGTACTTC.

The chain is built from TRBV18 and TRBJ2-1; 9 bases align to TRBD1. Per germline, CDR1 KGHSH and CDR2 LQKENI. With V trimmed by 6 bases and J by 6 bases, 9 bases remained unmatched. This CDR3 region has 15 residues. CDR3 sequence reads: CASSFLGQGTNEQFF. The CDR3 DNA reads as TGTGCCAGCTCCTTCTTGGGACAGGGTACCAATGAGCAGTTCTTC.

This clonotype was observed a few times. The chain couples TRBV10-3 to TRBJ1-3, with 8 bases identical to TRBD1. CDR1 is ENHRY and CDR2 is SYGVKD in the germline V gene. There are 15 residues in the CDR3. Losses at the gene ends were 6 bases for V and 1 base for J; bases not matched to a gene: 5. Written as DNA, the CDR3 is TGTGCCATCAGAACAGGGGGGGATTCTGGAAACACCATATATTTT. Translation: CAIRTGGDSGNTIYF.

The genes are TRBV5-5 and TRBJ2-7, with 8 bases identical to TRBD2. J was trimmed by 1 base and V by 4 bases; bases with no gene match: 10. This CDR3 has 16 amino acids. CDR1 is SGHKS, CDR2 YYEKEE, per germline (reference sequence). The CDR3 nucleotides are TGTGCCAGCAGCCGGGGGGGTAGCGTAAAATCCTACGAGCAGTACTTC. Translated: CASSRGGSVKSYEQYF.

The rearrangement links TRBV20-1 to TRBJ1-5, with D tentatively TRBD1 (6 bases). Germline V gene lookup returns CDR1 DFQATT and CDR2 SNEGSKA (reference sequence). Trimming took off 1 base at V and 2 bases at J, with 9 bases between the two ends. This CDR3 is built from 14 residues. In DNA form, the CDR3 reads TGCAGTGCTAGAGTTCGACAGGGCAATCAGCCCCAGCATTTT. Protein product: CSARVRQGNQPQHF.

Ten or more counts support this clonotype. The rearrangement uses TRBV29-1 and TRBJ2-5; perhaps TRBD2 as D (5 bases). The CDR3 extends over 13 amino acids. V lost 6 bases to trimming and J lost 6 bases, with 17 bases between them. Germline V gene lookup returns CDR1 SQVTM and CDR2 ANQGSEA. The CDR3 DNA sequence: TGCAGCGTGCCAATCGGGGTCGCACAGACCCAGTACTTC. Its protein product is CSVPIGVAQTQYF.

This clonotype was seen at least ten times. The rearrangement links TRBV7-2 to TRBJ1-2, with TRBD1 matching 9 bases. The CDR3 contains 13 residues. J gave up 4 bases and V 6 bases, and 3 bases lay outside the gene matches. Germline V gene data show CDR1 as SGHTA and CDR2 as FQGNSA. The CDR3 DNA is TGTGCCAGCAGACCGGGACAGGGCTATGGCTACACCTTC. Translated, it gives CASRPGQGYGYTF.

The chain employs TRBV2 and TRBJ1-1; D call uncertain. The length of the CDR3 is 12 residues. Germline values: CDR1 SNHLY, CDR2 FYNNEI. V shed 9 bases and J shed 2 bases, with 10 bases lying between them. CDR3 loop: CARRESNTEAFF. Written as DNA, the CDR3 is TGTGCCAGGCGCGAGAGCAACACTGAAGCTTTCTTT.

This clonotype has just a few counts. The chain is built from TRBV6-5 and TRBJ1-3, with D tentatively TRBD1 (5 bases). Between the trimmed V and J ends, which lost 0 bases and 0 bases, there was a span of 12 bases. Germline loops: CDR1 MNHEY, CDR2 SVGAGI. The CDR3 has 17 residues. CDR3 DNA: TGTGCCAGCAGTTACTCGTTTAGACAGAGCTCTGGAAACACCATATATTTT. Translated, it gives CASSYSFRQSSGNTIYF.

The J gene is TRBJ2-7, the V gene TRBV28; TRBD2 matches at 15 bases. The ends lost 2 bases at V and 9 bases at J; junction bases unmatched: 11. This CDR3 is 17 amino acids long. Germline V gene sequence: CDR1 MDHEN, CDR2 SYDVKM. The CDR3 sequence: CASSLIPRTSGGDRQYF. CDR3 DNA sequence: TGTGCCAGCAGTTTAATCCCCCGGACTAGCGGGGGGGACAGGCAGTACTTC.

This clonotype was seen a few times. This sequence joins TRBV7-9 and TRBJ2-7; tentatively, D is TRBD1 (7 bases). Trimming stripped 5 bases from V and 3 bases from J, with 20 bases between. This CDR3 region has 16 residues. Germline CDR1 reads SEHNR; CDR2 reads FQNEAQ (reference sequence). CDR3 sequence (DNA): TGTGCCAGCAGCGGGACGACAGGGAGGTTGGTCTACGAGCAGTACTTC. Translation: CASSGTTGRLVYEQYF.

The genes are TRBV7-3 and TRBJ2-5, with a possible D match to TRBD1 (6 bases). The CDR3 is 15 amino acids. Germline CDR1 and CDR2: SGHTA and FQGTGA. V lost 0 bases and J 5 bases, leaving 13 bases between the germline ends. CDR3 region: CASSLTGAQGETQYF. Here the CDR3 DNA reads TGTGCCAGCAGCTTAACCGGAGCCCAGGGGGAGACCCAGTACTTC.

This clonotype was counted many times. The chain carries TRBV12-3 or TRBV12-4 and TRBJ2-5, with 14 nucleotides matching TRBD2. This CDR3 spans 15 amino acids. Losses at the gene ends were 6 bases for V and 4 bases for J; bases not matched to a gene: 4. CDR3 protein: CASSLTSGRGETQYF. The CDR3 DNA sequence: TGTGCCAGCAGCCTGACTAGCGGGAGGGGAGAGACCCAGTACTTC.

The chain uses TRBV6-2 or TRBV6-3 and TRBJ2-1, with TRBD2 matching 8 bases. V gave up 5 bases and J gave up 3 bases; unmatched junction bases: 6. The germline V gene encodes CDR1 MNHEY and CDR2 SVGEGT. CDR3 size: 15 residues. The DNA of the CDR3 is TGTGCCAGCAGTCGCCTAGCGGGTCGCTACAATGAGCAGTTCTTC. It is translated as CASSRLAGRYNEQFF.

This clonotype was seen at least ten times. The chain recombines TRBV4-1 with TRBJ2-1, with D uncertain. In germline, CDR1 is MGHRA, CDR2 YSYEKL. The CDR3 runs to 14 residues. V lost 2 bases and J lost 7, with 12 bases in between. This CDR3 is CASSQLNAANEQFF. The CDR3 DNA sequence: TGCGCCAGCAGCCAACTGAACGCGGCGAATGAGCAGTTCTTC.

The gene calls are TRBV27 and TRBJ2-5; no clear D gene. The CDR3 has 13 amino acids. Per the germline V gene, CDR1 is MNHEY and CDR2 is SMNVEV (reference sequence). With 0 bases removed from V and 2 bases from J, the gap between germline ends came to 4 bases. The CDR3 DNA is TGTGCCAGCAGTTTATCCGCTCAAGAGACCCAGTACTTC. It is translated as CASSLSAQETQYF.